This TCR beta chain originates from a study of CD8 T cells in ankylosing spondylitis. TCRdb reanalysed the 5' RACE reads using MiXCR and keeps one entry per CDR3 protein. The repertoire has nearly 350,000 distinct CDR3 sequences, about 14% of them found once; the top ten carry about 1.1%. This clonotype was observed a handful of times. This CDR3 comprises 11 residues. V dropped 7 bases and J dropped 6 bases, with 6 bases sitting between them. The chain links TRBV12-3 or TRBV12-4 to TRBJ2-2, with unresolved D. The sequence derives from a male donor with ankylosing spondylitis or in good health (not recorded which). The sequenced sample consisted of blood, either unsorted or a sorted T cell fraction (not recorded which). This CDR3 reads CASKVSGELFF. CDR3 DNA: TGTGCCAGCAAGGTATCCGGGGAGCTGTTTTTT.